These 5 T cell receptor beta chains share one sample of origin, sequenced in a study of tumor and adjacent non-tumor tissue in lung cancer. The template was RNA from unsorted bulk tissue. Three rounds of nested PCR, following a modified ARM-PCR protocol, produced the TCRbeta library. TCRdb analysed the multiplex PCR reads with MiXCR anew, one entry per CDR3 protein. The sample gives roughly 140,000 distinct CDR3 sequences, approximately 72% of which show up once; 18% is in the top ten. Sequencing was done on a sample of lung tumor tissue. Source of these receptors: a man aged 55 to 70 with small cell lung cancer.

As regards this clonotype: This could be a read error, since a much larger clone is one nucleotide away. The chain recombines TRBV5-1 with TRBJ2-2, with D tentatively TRBD2 (6 bases). Germline V gene lookup returns CDR1 SGHRS and CDR2 YFSETQ. The CDR3 spans 14 residues. In nucleotides, the CDR3 is TGCGCCAGCAGCTTGGAGGTGACTGGCGGGGAGCTGTCTTTT. Protein product: CASSLEVTGGELSF.

In regard to this clonotype: The junction departs from the called germline gene at one end, perhaps through a read error. The gene calls are TRBV19 and TRBJ2-7; weak D call: TRBD2 (6 bases). Germline CDR1 reads LNHDA; CDR2 reads SQIVND (reference sequence). The CDR3 has 15 residues. The CDR3 coding sequence is TGTGGCAGTAGTATAGAATCCCGGGGGTCCTACGAGCAGTACTTC. It yields the protein CGSSIESRGSYEQYF.

In this sample, this clonotype turned up once. Mismatch with germline at one junction end may stem from a read error. The CDR3 sequence is CASSLLAANQETQYF. The CDR3 DNA reads TGTGCCAGCAGCTTGCTAGCGGCCAACCAAGAGACCCAATACTTC. J is TRBJ2-5 and V is TRBV5-4; 7 positions agree with TRBD2. Germline values: CDR1 SGHNT, CDR2 YYREEE (reference sequence). The CDR3 length is 15 residues. The full variable domain, rest sourced from reference TRBV5-4 and TRBJ2-5, is ETGVTQSPTHLIKTRGQQVTLRCSSQSGHNTVSWYQQALGQGPQFIFQYYREEENGRGNFPPRFSGLQFPNYSSELNVNALELDDSALYLCASSLLAANQETQYFGPGTRLLVL.

This chain connects TRBV29-1 to TRBJ2-7; D may match TRBD1 or TRBD2 (6 bases each). Deletions cut 8 bases from V and 3 bases from J, with 14 bases between. Germline V gene lookup returns CDR1 SQVTM and CDR2 ANQGSEA. This CDR3 has 12 amino acids. As DNA, the CDR3 is TGCAGCATGATAGGGGGGTTCTACGAGCAGTACTTC. This gives the protein CSMIGGFYEQYF.

On this clonotype itself: A much more abundant neighbour one base away suggests this may be a read error. As the CDR3 is not closed by the conserved phenylalanine or tryptophan, this likely results from a read error. The V call is TRBV20-1, the J call TRBJ2-1, with 7 bases that match TRBD2. V trimming: 0 bases; J trimming: 8 bases; junction bases outside the gene matches: 10. This CDR3 has 15 amino acids. CDR1 DFQATT and CDR2 SNEGSKA come from the germline V gene (reference sequence). DNA for the CDR3: TGCAGTGCTAGAGATTACGGACTAGGACTAGATGAGCAGTTCATC. It codes for CSARDYGLGLDEQFI.